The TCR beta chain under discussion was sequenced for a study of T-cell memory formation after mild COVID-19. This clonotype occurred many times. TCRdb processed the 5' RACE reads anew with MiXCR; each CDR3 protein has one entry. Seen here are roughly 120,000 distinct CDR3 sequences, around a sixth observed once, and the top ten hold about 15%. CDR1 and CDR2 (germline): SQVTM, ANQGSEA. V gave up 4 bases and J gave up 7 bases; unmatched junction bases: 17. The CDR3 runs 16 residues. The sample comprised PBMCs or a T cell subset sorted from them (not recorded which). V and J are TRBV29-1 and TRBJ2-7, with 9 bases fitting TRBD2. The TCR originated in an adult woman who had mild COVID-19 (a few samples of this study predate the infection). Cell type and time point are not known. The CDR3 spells CSVGLPAVAGVLEQYF. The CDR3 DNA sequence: TGCAGCGTTGGCCTTCCTGCCGTAGCGGGAGTTTTAGAGCAGTACTTC.